These 18 T cell receptor beta chains came from one sample sequenced in a study. TCRdb independently ran MiXCR on the 5' RACE reads; one entry per CDR3 protein. Counted here are roughly 38,000 distinct CDR3 sequences, about 20% occurring once; the ten biggest clones make up around 2.8%. Material: naive CD4+ T cells sorted from a lymph node. The subset is: naive CD4+ T cells, CD4+CD45RA+CD25-. The receptors derive from a female donor with breast cancer.

The chain uses TRBV5-4 and TRBJ2-3; no definite D call. V was shortened by 4 bases and J by 3 bases, with 6 bases between the two germline ends. The CDR3 contains 12 residues. Germline CDR1 SGHNT, CDR2 YYREEE (reference sequence). CDR3: CASSIITDTQYF. The CDR3 DNA is TGTGCCAGCAGCATTATTACAGATACGCAGTATTTT.

In DNA form, the CDR3 reads TGTGCCAGCAGCCGACTAGCGGGTCCCCTCGAGCAGTACTTC. This codes for CASSRLAGPLEQYF. V gene TRBV7-8 combines with J gene TRBJ2-7, with 10 nucleotides matching TRBD2. Looked up from germline, CDR1 is SGHVS and CDR2 is FQNEAQ. Losses at the gene ends were 5 bases for V and 6 bases for J; bases not matched to a gene: 7. This CDR3 region has 14 residues.

This clonotype showed up just a few times. The germline gene is not matched at one end of the junction; a read error may be the cause. The rearrangement joins TRBV6-5 to TRBJ2-4, with D perhaps matching TRBD1 (6 bases). Germline values: CDR1 MNHEY, CDR2 SVGAGI. CDR3 length: 17 amino acids. Written as DNA, the CDR3 is TGCGCCAGCACCGATCTGACAGGCGAAGGGGCCAAAAACATTCAGTACTTC. Translated, it gives CASTDLTGEGAKNIQYF.

Details on this clonotype: One junction end does not reproduce the germline sequence, and a read error may be involved. The CDR3 DNA is TGTGCCAACAGTTTCCCCTCTGGATTTGCTGAAGAGACCCAGTACTTC. This translates into CANSFPSGFAEETQYF. V gene TRBV12-3 or TRBV12-4 combines with J gene TRBJ2-5; no clear D gene. The CDR3 runs 16 residues.

J is TRBJ2-2 and V is TRBV5-1; 7 bases match TRBD1. Trimming at V came to 4 bases and at J to 2 bases, leaving 5 bases not matched to a gene. Germline V gene sequence: CDR1 SGHRS, CDR2 YFSETQ. The CDR3 is 15 residues long. DNA of the CDR3: TGCGCCAGCAGCCTGGGACAGCACAACACCGGGGAGCTGTTTTTT. Amino acids: CASSLGQHNTGELFF.

This sequence joins TRBV12-3 or TRBV12-4 and TRBJ1-1; no clear D. V was cut by 4 bases and J by 0 bases, with 15 bases left in between. The CDR3 covers 16 residues. CDR3 coding DNA: TGTGCCAGCAGTTCCCGACGGATCCCCATGAACACTGAAGCTTTCTTT. It codes for CASSSRRIPMNTEAFF.

This clonotype was observed many times. The chain uses TRBV20-1 and TRBJ2-3, with a possible D match to TRBD2 (5 bases). Per the germline V gene, CDR1 is DFQATT and CDR2 is SNEGSKA (reference sequence). V lost 6 bases and J lost 2, with 18 bases in between. The CDR3 contains 15 residues. CDR3 coding DNA: TGCAGTGCCCTTACCTGGACTGCCCCCACAGATACGCAGTATTTT. Translated, it gives CSALTWTAPTDTQYF.

About this clonotype: It may be a read error: a sequence one base away is much more abundant. The chain recombines TRBV4-1 with TRBJ1-1; a weak D match, TRBD1 (5 bases). The CDR3 loop spans 17 amino acids. Per germline, CDR1 MGHRA and CDR2 YSYEKL. V was trimmed by 4 bases and J by 1 base, leaving 19 bases between them. Written as DNA, the CDR3 is TGCGCCAGCAGCCTGATCGACGGGGGGAGCGCGAACACTGAAGCTTTCTTT. Translating it yields CASSLIDGGSANTEAFF.

The chain has TRBV7-2 and TRBJ2-1; TRBD1 might be the D (5 bases). The V gene lost 5 bases and the J gene lost 6 bases, with 14 bases spanning the gap. The CDR3 is 14 residues long. From germline, CDR1 is SGHTA and CDR2 FQGNSA. CDR3 loop: CASSLGSQGNEQFF. In DNA, the CDR3 is TGTGCCAGCAGCCTCGGGTCCCAGGGCAATGAGCAGTTCTTC.

V is TRBV7-2 and J is TRBJ2-7, with D uncertain. V lost 2 bases, J lost 12 bases, and 17 bases lay in between. CDR1 and CDR2 from the germline V gene are SGHTA and FQGNSA. The CDR3 totals 13 residues. CDR3 sequence reads: CASSLRSNLLRYF. For the CDR3, the DNA is TGTGCCAGCAGCTTACGGAGCAACCTTCTTAGGTACTTC. The full variable domain, its missing parts supplied by reference TRBV7-2 and TRBJ2-7, is GAGVSQSPSNKVTEKGKDVELRCDPISGHTALYWYRQSLGQGLEFLIYFQGNSAPDKSGLPSDRFSAERTGGSVSTLTIQRTQQEDSAVYLCASSLRSNLLRYFGPGTRLTVT.

CDR3 protein: CASSLVVSGAYEQYF. CDR3 bases: TGTGCCAGCAGCTTAGTTGTTAGCGGGGCCTACGAGCAGTACTTC. The gene calls are TRBV7-2 and TRBJ2-7; 8 bases align to TRBD2. The trim removed 1 base at V and 2 bases at J, leaving 4 bases unmatched. Germline CDR1 reads SGHTA; CDR2 reads FQGNSA. The CDR3 has 15 residues.

The chain couples TRBV24-1 to TRBJ2-7; D is uncertain. The CDR3 runs to 12 residues. The ends were cut back, 6 bases at V and 3 bases at J, with 8 bases in the middle. Germline-derived CDR1 and CDR2 are KGHDR and SFDVKD. The CDR3 bases are TGTGCCACCAGTCGCAGAGACTACGAGCAGTACTTC. This encodes CATSRRDYEQYF.

This clonotype was recorded at least ten times. The rearrangement joins TRBV5-1 to TRBJ2-3; 11 bases agree with TRBD2. This CDR3 is built from 17 residues. V was clipped by 4 bases and J by 5 bases; unmatched bases: 12. Germline V lookup: CDR1 SGHRS, CDR2 YFSETQ. The CDR3 loop is CASSPQLAGASRDTQYF. CDR3 DNA sequence: TGCGCCAGCAGCCCCCAACTAGCGGGGGCGTCACGAGATACGCAGTATTTT. Combining the CDR3 with reference TRBV5-1 and TRBJ2-3 gives the whole variable domain KAGVTQTPRYLIKTRGQQVTLSCSPISGHRSVSWYQQTPGQGLQFLFEYFSETQRNKGNFPGRFSGRQFSNSRSEMNVSTLELGDSALYLCASSPQLAGASRDTQYFGPGTRLTVL.

A few counts support this clonotype. V is TRBV6-5 and J is TRBJ1-1; 9 bases fit TRBD1. The CDR3 is 15 amino acids. CDR1 MNHEY and CDR2 SVGAGI come from the germline V gene. V gave up 4 bases and J gave up 1 base; unmatched junction bases: 4. This chain's CDR3 is CASSSTTGGNTEAFF. In nucleotides, the CDR3 is TGTGCCAGCAGTTCCACGACAGGGGGGAACACTGAAGCTTTCTTT.

A few counts support this clonotype. J is TRBJ1-5 and V is TRBV28, with no clear D. The CDR3 is 15 residues long. The V end lost 3 bases, the J end lost 4 bases, and 13 bases lay between the germline ends. The V gene's germline CDR1 is MDHEN and CDR2 SYDVKM. As DNA, the CDR3 is TGTGCCAGCAGTTTCGAGCTGACGAATAATCAGCCCCAGCATTTT. Its translation is CASSFELTNNQPQHF.

By share, this clonotype ranks as medium-sized. The chain joins TRBV20-1 to TRBJ1-2; D is undetermined. Trimming stripped 2 bases from V and 3 bases from J, with 7 bases between. CDR1 and CDR2 (germline): DFQATT, SNEGSKA (reference sequence). This CDR3 contains 12 residues. The chain's CDR3 is CSARPTHYGYTF. The CDR3 DNA reads TGCAGTGCTAGACCGACCCACTATGGCTACACCTTC.

The chain couples TRBV5-5 to TRBJ1-2; D not certain. CDR1 and CDR2 (germline): SGHKS, YYEKEE (reference sequence). Trimming cost V 3 bases and J 3 bases, with 15 bases left between them. This CDR3 has 15 amino acids. CDR3 coding DNA: TGTGCCAGCAGCTCCTCGATAGCCCGGGACTATGGCTACACCTTC. This encodes CASSSSIARDYGYTF.

This clonotype showed up many times. J is TRBJ1-4 and V is TRBV5-1, with D possibly being TRBD1 (5 bases). This CDR3 is 15 amino acids long. Per germline, CDR1 SGHRS and CDR2 YFSETQ. The V end lost 4 bases, the J end lost 8 bases, and 18 bases lay between the germline ends. The CDR3 DNA sequence: TGCGCCAGCAGCCGCACCACAGGTTCGCAGGAAAAACTGTTTTTT. Translating gives CASSRTTGSQEKLFF.